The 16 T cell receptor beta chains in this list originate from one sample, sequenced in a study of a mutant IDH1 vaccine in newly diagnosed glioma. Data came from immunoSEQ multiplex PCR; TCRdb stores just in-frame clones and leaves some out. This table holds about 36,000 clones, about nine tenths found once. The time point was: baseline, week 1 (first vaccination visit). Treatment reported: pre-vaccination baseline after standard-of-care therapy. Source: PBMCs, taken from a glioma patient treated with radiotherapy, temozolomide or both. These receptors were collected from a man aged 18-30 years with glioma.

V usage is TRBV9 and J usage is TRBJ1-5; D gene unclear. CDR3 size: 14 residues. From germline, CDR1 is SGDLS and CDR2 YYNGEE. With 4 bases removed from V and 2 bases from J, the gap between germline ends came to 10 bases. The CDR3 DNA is TGTGCCAGCAGCCCCGACTCTGGCAATCAGCCCCAGCATTTT. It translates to CASSPDSGNQPQHF.

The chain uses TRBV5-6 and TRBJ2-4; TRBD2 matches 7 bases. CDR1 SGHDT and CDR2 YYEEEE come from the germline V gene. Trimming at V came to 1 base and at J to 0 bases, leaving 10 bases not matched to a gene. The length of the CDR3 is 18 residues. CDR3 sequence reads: CASSLFRGGSTAKNIQYF. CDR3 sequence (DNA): TGTGCCAGCAGCTTGTTTCGGGGCGGGAGCACAGCCAAAAACATTCAGTACTTC.

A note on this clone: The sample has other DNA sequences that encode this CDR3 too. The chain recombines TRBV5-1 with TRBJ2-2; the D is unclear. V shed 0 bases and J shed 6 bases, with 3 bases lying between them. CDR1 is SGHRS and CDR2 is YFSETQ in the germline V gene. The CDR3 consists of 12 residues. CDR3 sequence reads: CASSLVAGELFF. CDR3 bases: TGCGCCAGCAGCTTGGTGGCCGGGGAGCTGTTTTTT.

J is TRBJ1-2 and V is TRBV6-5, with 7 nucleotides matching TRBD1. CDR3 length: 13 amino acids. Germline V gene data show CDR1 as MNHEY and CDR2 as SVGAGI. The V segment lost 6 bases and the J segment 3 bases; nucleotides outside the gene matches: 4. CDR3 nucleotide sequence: TGTGCCAGCAGATTCCAGGGGGACTATGGCTACACCTTC. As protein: CASRFQGDYGYTF.

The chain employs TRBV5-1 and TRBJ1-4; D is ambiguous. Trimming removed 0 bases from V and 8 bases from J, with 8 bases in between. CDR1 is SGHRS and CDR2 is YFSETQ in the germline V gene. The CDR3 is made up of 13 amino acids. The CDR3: CASSLGTVEKLFF. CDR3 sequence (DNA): TGCGCCAGCAGCTTGGGTACGGTCGAAAAACTGTTTTTT.

The CDR3 DNA sequence: TGTGCCAGCTCACCTGCCAACACTGAAGCTTTCTTT. Translating it yields CASSPANTEAFF. The V gene is TRBV18, the J gene TRBJ1-1; D unresolved. Trimming shortened V by 3 bases and J by 2 bases, and 4 bases separated the two germline ends. Germline V gene sequence: CDR1 KGHSH, CDR2 LQKENI. The CDR3 runs to 12 residues.

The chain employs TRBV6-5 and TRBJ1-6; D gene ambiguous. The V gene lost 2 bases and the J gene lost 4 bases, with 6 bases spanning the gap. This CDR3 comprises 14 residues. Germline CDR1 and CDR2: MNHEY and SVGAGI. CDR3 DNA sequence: TGTGCCAGCAGTTACCAGGTTTATAATTCACCCCTCCACTTT. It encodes CASSYQVYNSPLHF.

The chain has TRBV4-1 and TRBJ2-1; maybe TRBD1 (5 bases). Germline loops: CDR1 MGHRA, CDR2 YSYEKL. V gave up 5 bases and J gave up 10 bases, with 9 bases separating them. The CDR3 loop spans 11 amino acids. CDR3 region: CASSGAGEQFF. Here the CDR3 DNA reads TGCGCCAGCAGCGGGGCTGGGGAGCAGTTCTTC.

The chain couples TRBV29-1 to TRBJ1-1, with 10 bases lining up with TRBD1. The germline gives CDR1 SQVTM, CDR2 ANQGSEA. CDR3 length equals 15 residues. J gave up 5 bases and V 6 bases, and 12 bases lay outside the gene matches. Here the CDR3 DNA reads TGCAGCGTGTCCGACCGGACAGGGGGAGGAACTGAAGCTTTCTTT. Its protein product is CSVSDRTGGGTEAFF.

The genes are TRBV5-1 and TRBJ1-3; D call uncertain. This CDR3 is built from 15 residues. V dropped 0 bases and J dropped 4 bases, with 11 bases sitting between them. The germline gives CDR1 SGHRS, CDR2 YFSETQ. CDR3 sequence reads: CASSLAGVWGNTIYF. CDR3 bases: TGCGCCAGCAGCTTGGCCGGGGTGTGGGGAAACACCATATATTTT. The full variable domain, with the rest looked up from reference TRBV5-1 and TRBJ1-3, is KAGVTQTPRYLIKTRGQQVTLSCSPISGHRSVSWYQQTPGQGLQFLFEYFSETQRNKGNFPGRFSGRQFSNSRSEMNVSTLELGDSALYLCASSLAGVWGNTIYFGEGSWLTVV.

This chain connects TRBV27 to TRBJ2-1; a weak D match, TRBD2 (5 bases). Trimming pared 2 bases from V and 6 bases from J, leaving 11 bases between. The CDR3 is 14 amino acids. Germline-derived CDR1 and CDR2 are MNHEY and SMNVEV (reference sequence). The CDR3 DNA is TGTGCCAGCAGTTTACGGGGTATAGGCAATGAGCAGTTCTTC. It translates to CASSLRGIGNEQFF.

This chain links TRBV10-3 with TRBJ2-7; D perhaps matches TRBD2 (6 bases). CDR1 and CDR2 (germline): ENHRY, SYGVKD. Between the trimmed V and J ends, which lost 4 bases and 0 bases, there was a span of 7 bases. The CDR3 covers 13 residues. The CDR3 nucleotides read TGTGCCATCAGTGTGGGGGGCTCCTACGAGCAGTACTTC. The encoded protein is CAISVGGSYEQYF.

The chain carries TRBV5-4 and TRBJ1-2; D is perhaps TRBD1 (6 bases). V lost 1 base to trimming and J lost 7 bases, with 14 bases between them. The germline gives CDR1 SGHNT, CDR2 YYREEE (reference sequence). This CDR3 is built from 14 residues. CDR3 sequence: CASSLTGPAPGYTF. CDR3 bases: TGTGCCAGCAGCTTGACAGGGCCCGCACCTGGCTACACCTTC.

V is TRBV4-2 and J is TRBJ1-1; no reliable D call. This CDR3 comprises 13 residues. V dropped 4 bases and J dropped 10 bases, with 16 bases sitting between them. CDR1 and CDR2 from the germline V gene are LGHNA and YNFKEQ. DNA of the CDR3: TGTGCCAGCAGCCCCTCTATAAGGGAAGGAGCTTTCTTT. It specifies CASSPSIREGAFF.

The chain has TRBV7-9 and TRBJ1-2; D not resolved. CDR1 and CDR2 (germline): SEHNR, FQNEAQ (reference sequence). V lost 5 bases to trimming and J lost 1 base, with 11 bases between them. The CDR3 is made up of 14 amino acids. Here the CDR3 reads CASSHQTVNYGYTF. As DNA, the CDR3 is TGTGCCAGCAGCCATCAGACGGTTAACTATGGCTACACCTTC.

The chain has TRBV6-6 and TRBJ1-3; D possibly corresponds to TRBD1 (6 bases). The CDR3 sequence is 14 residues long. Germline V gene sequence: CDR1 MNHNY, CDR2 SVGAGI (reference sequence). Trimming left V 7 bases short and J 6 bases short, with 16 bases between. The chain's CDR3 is CASTAPGGVNTIYF. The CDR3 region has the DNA TGTGCCAGCACAGCCCCCGGGGGCGTAAACACCATATATTTT.